This T cell receptor (beta chain) stems from a study of T-cell memory formation after mild COVID-19. Findings and limits, study-wide: Within pre-infection memory, some responding clones were found, suggesting cross-reactive memory joined.

In the case of this clonotype: Its antigen is undetermined.

V shed 2 bases and J shed 6 bases, with 8 bases lying between them. The CDR3 runs 13 residues. CDR1 SGHVS and CDR2 FQNEAQ come from the germline V gene. TCRdb analysed the 5' RACE reads with MiXCR anew, one entry per CDR3 protein. In the table there are 250,000 to 300,000 distinct CDR3 sequences, about 16% of which are singletons. This sequence originates from a man between 18 and 29 years old who had mild COVID-19 (a few samples of this study predate the infection). Cell type and time point are not known. The V gene is TRBV7-8, the J gene TRBJ2-1; D call uncertain. The specimen sequenced was PBMCs or a T cell subset sorted from them (not recorded which). The CDR3 coding sequence is TGTGCCAGCAGCTTAAATCCCACCAATGAGCAGTTCTTC. This sequence encodes CASSLNPTNEQFF.